The 26 T cell receptor beta chains presented below share a single source sample, sequenced in a study of response to subunit inactivated influenza vaccine. TCRdb itself ran the RT-PCR reads through MiXCR, one entry per CDR3 protein. Of fewer than 800,000 distinct CDR3 sequences listed, 15% to 19% were seen once; the top ten hold approximately 10%. Sequenced material: PBMCs from blood, taken about 13 days after vaccination. These receptors were obtained from a man aged 50-60 years who received an inactivated influenza vaccine.

This clonotype has a count of ten or more. V usage is TRBV5-5 and J usage is TRBJ2-2, with 8 bases matching TRBD1. Germline V gives CDR1 SGHKS, CDR2 YYEKEE (reference sequence). The CDR3 has 16 amino acids. Trimming at V came to 0 bases and at J to 7 bases, leaving 8 bases not matched to a gene. The CDR3 sequence is CASSLAAGGFVGELFF. In nucleotides, the CDR3 is TGTGCCAGCAGCTTGGCCGCAGGGGGCTTTGTCGGGGAGCTGTTTTTT. Looking up the rest from reference TRBV5-5 and TRBJ2-2 gives the full variable domain: DAGVTQSPTHLIKTRGQQVTLRCSPISGHKSVSWYQQVLGQGPQFIFQYYEKEERGRGNFPDRFSARQFPNYSSELNVNALLLGDSALYLCASSLAAGGFVGELFFGEGSRLTVL.

This clonotype showed up just a few times. The rearrangement links TRBV11-2 to TRBJ2-1; 12 bases fit TRBD2. The junction had 10 bases not matched to a gene; V was cut back by 4 bases and J by 9 bases. Germline V CDR1 and CDR2: SGHAT, FQNNGV. This CDR3 spans 16 amino acids. As DNA, the CDR3 is TGTGCCAGCAGCTCCCTAGCGGGAGGGCCGCCGGGTGAGCAGTTCTTC. This codes for CASSSLAGGPPGEQFF.

This clonotype was recorded a few times. The chain carries TRBV7-2 and TRBJ2-1; 8 nucleotides align to TRBD2. CDR1 and CDR2 from the germline V gene are SGHTA and FQGNSA. V gave up 1 base and J gave up 8 bases; unmatched junction bases: 7. This CDR3 contains 15 residues. The CDR3: CASSLGGRYLDEQFF. For the CDR3, the DNA is TGTGCCAGCAGCTTAGGCGGGAGGTATTTGGATGAGCAGTTCTTC.

This clonotype came up a few times. The J gene is TRBJ2-1, the V gene TRBV12-3 or TRBV12-4; possibly TRBD1 for D (5 bases). The CDR3 loop spans 12 amino acids. Trimming removed 10 bases from V and 4 bases from J, with 11 bases in between. The CDR3 protein is CATNRRYNEQFF. The CDR3 nucleotides read TGTGCCACAAACAGGCGGTACAATGAGCAGTTCTTC.

This chain uses TRBV29-1 with TRBJ2-7, with 7 bases that match TRBD2. The CDR3 sequence is 13 residues long. The J segment lost 4 bases and the V segment lost 4 bases, leaving 7 bases of the junction unmatched. CDR1 is SQVTM and CDR2 is ANQGSEA in the germline V gene. CDR3: CSVVGLVDYEQYF. CDR3 coding DNA: TGCAGCGTTGTCGGACTAGTTGATTACGAGCAGTACTTC.

This clonotype appeared a single time. A much more abundant neighbour one base away suggests this may be a read error. V usage is TRBV10-1 and J usage is TRBJ2-2; D remains unclear. Germline values: CDR1 WNHNN, CDR2 SYGVQD (reference sequence). CDR3 length equals 13 residues. V lost 6 bases and J lost 4, with 9 bases in between. This CDR3 reads CASRAYITGELFF. In nucleotides, the CDR3 is TGCGCCAGCAGAGCCTACATCACCGGGGAGCTGTTTTTT.

This clonotype was seen a few times. The chain has TRBV9 and TRBJ2-1; D is possibly TRBD1 or TRBD2 (5 bases each). The germline V gene encodes CDR1 SGDLS and CDR2 YYNGEE. The germline V and J ends were trimmed by 5 bases and 2 bases, with 14 bases remaining between them. The CDR3 has 15 amino acids. As DNA, the CDR3 is TGTGCCAGCAGGTGGGACGACAAACCCTACAATGAGCAGTTCTTC. This encodes CASRWDDKPYNEQFF.

The gene calls are TRBV29-1 and TRBJ2-1; 8 bases line up with TRBD2. CDR1 is SQVTM, CDR2 ANQGSEA, per germline. After removal of 6 bases from V and 1 base from J, the junction contained 5 bases not matched to a gene. This CDR3 has 14 amino acids. CDR3 sequence: CSVTGGRSYNEQFF. CDR3 sequence (DNA): TGCAGCGTGACGGGAGGGAGGTCCTACAATGAGCAGTTCTTC.

Notes on this clonotype: Relative to the germline gene, one junction end is altered; a read error may explain this. As DNA, the CDR3 is TGTGCCAGCAGTGGACTGGGGGGGACCAGACACTTC. This encodes CASSGLGGTRHF. V usage is TRBV12-3 or TRBV12-4 and J usage is TRBJ2-7, with TRBD2 matching 7 bases. The CDR3 extends over 12 amino acids.

The chain has TRBV4-2 and TRBJ1-2; no reliable D call. Looked up from germline, CDR1 is LGHNA and CDR2 is YNFKEQ. V was pared by 0 bases and J by 8 bases, with 16 bases between. The CDR3 totals 15 residues. The CDR3, as DNA: TGTGCCAGCAGCCAAGAATGGTCGGGTCTGGGGGGCTACACCTTC. Translated: CASSQEWSGLGGYTF.

A single count supports this clonotype. This chain joins TRBV11-2 and TRBJ2-3; D not resolved. The CDR3 is made up of 18 amino acids. The V gene's germline CDR1 is SGHAT and CDR2 FQNNGV. Trimming took 5 bases from V and 0 from J, leaving 21 bases between them. The CDR3 sequence: CASSKLGRDGPSTDTQYF. DNA of the CDR3: TGTGCCAGCAGCAAACTTGGGCGAGACGGGCCAAGCACAGATACGCAGTATTTT.

This clonotype turned up a few times. V usage is TRBV12-3 or TRBV12-4 and J usage is TRBJ1-5, with 7 bases that match TRBD1. This CDR3 contains 12 residues. With V trimmed by 4 bases and J by 12 bases, 6 bases remained unmatched. The CDR3 nucleotides read TGTGCCAGCAGTTCCAGGGGGGGGGTCCAGCATTTT. This sequence encodes CASSSRGGVQHF.

This clonotype has only a few counts. V gene TRBV5-6 combines with J gene TRBJ1-1, with no clear D. The CDR3 is 15 residues long. Trimming stripped 0 bases from V and 0 bases from J, with 9 bases between. Germline CDR1 SGHDT, CDR2 YYEEEE. This chain's CDR3 is CASSLVGRMNTEAFF. DNA for the CDR3: TGTGCCAGCAGCTTGGTTGGGAGAATGAACACTGAAGCTTTCTTT.

In its sample, this clonotype was seen a few times. The chain links TRBV2 to TRBJ1-4; TRBD1 matches at 7 bases. CDR1 SNHLY and CDR2 FYNNEI come from the germline V gene. The CDR3 totals 15 residues. V lost 4 bases to trimming and J lost 4 bases; unmatched junction nucleotides: 6. CDR3: CASSGYGTDNEKLFF. CDR3 nucleotide sequence: TGTGCCAGCAGTGGTTACGGGACAGATAATGAAAAACTGTTTTTT.

V and J are TRBV4-3 and TRBJ1-3, with 10 bases lining up with TRBD1. J was trimmed by 3 bases and V by 3 bases; bases with no gene match: 2. This CDR3 comprises 15 residues. CDR1 and CDR2 from the germline V gene are LGHNA and YSLEER. CDR3 DNA: TGCGCCAGCAGCCAGGGACAGGGGATTGGAAACACCATATATTTT. It translates to CASSQGQGIGNTIYF.

The chain uses TRBV10-3 and TRBJ1-3; no definite D call. The V end lost 2 bases, the J end lost 8 bases, and 19 bases lay between the germline ends. The V gene's germline CDR1 is ENHRY and CDR2 SYGVKD. The CDR3 has 16 residues. Written as DNA, the CDR3 is TGTGCCATCAGTGAGGCGTCACCCGGCCTCGGCCACACCATATATTTT. Translating gives CAISEASPGLGHTIYF.

This chain joins TRBV12-3 or TRBV12-4 and TRBJ2-1; 15 bases align to TRBD2. The CDR3 length is 16 residues. With V trimmed by 6 bases and J by 6 bases, 6 bases remained unmatched. This CDR3 reads CASRRTSGRAANEQFF. CDR3 sequence (DNA): TGTGCCAGCAGAAGGACTAGCGGGAGGGCCGCCAATGAGCAGTTCTTC.

The chain joins TRBV24-1 to TRBJ1-1, with D uncertain. Germline V lookup: CDR1 KGHDR, CDR2 SFDVKD. This CDR3 is built from 12 residues. Trimming removed 4 bases at V and 5 bases at J, with 7 bases between. The CDR3: CATSDWTTEAFF. In DNA, the CDR3 is TGTGCCACCAGTGACTGGACTACTGAAGCTTTCTTT.

The chain carries TRBV15 and TRBJ2-2, with no clear D. CDR1 LNHNV and CDR2 YYDKDF come from the germline V gene (reference sequence). The CDR3 sequence is 16 residues long. Trimming pared 1 base from V and 0 bases from J, leaving 9 bases between. The CDR3 DNA reads TGTGCCACCAGCAGAGCTTACAGTACGAACACCGGGGAGCTGTTTTTT. It translates to CATSRAYSTNTGELFF.

This chain uses TRBV19 with TRBJ1-5, with D hard to call. Germline values: CDR1 LNHDA, CDR2 SQIVND (reference sequence). Trimming cost V 0 bases and J 4 bases, with 4 bases left between them. This CDR3 contains 13 residues. CDR3 amino acids: CASSIETNQPQHF. The CDR3 DNA reads TGTGCCAGTAGTATAGAGACAAATCAGCCCCAGCATTTT.

This clonotype was detected many times. The V call is TRBV29-1, the J call TRBJ2-3; 10 bases line up with TRBD1. The CDR3 has 15 amino acids. Germline V CDR1 and CDR2: SQVTM, ANQGSEA. Trimming took 4 bases from V and 5 from J; bases not matched to a gene: 9. The DNA for the CDR3 is TGCAGCGTTGTAGGCTCGGGGACAGGGGTAGATACGCAGTATTTT. Its translation is CSVVGSGTGVDTQYF.

The gene calls are TRBV7-9 and TRBJ2-4; D might be TRBD1 (5 bases). Deletions cut 1 base from V and 7 bases from J, with 17 bases between. Looked up from germline, CDR1 is SEHNR and CDR2 is FQNEAQ (reference sequence). The CDR3 runs to 16 residues. This chain's CDR3 is CASSLVGRLSGNIQYF. In nucleotides, the CDR3 is TGTGCCAGCAGCTTAGTTGGGCGCCTATCAGGGAACATTCAGTACTTC.

CDR3 nucleotide sequence: TGCAGTGCCAGGGACCGGAGGGACACAGATACGCAGTATTTT. It yields the protein CSARDRRDTDTQYF. The V gene is TRBV20-1, the J gene TRBJ2-3, with D possibly TRBD2 on 6 matching bases. The CDR3 has 14 amino acids. V shed 6 bases and J shed 2 bases, with 15 bases lying between them. The germline V gene encodes CDR1 DFQATT and CDR2 SNEGSKA (reference sequence).

In its sample, this clonotype was seen a few times. The chain employs TRBV11-2 and TRBJ1-1; 7 positions agree with TRBD1. The CDR3 is made up of 13 amino acids. Per the germline V gene, CDR1 is SGHAT and CDR2 is FQNNGV. Losses at the gene ends were 7 bases for V and 1 base for J; bases not matched to a gene: 3. Here the CDR3 DNA reads TGTGCCAGCACCCCAGGGGGGAACACTGAAGCTTTCTTT. The encoded protein is CASTPGGNTEAFF.

The chain combines TRBV5-1 with TRBJ2-2, with D perhaps being TRBD1 or TRBD2 (5 bases each). There are 15 residues in the CDR3. Per the germline V gene, CDR1 is SGHRS and CDR2 is YFSETQ. Trimming took off 8 bases at V and 3 bases at J, with 17 bases between the two ends. The CDR3 is CASRTGQADTGELFF. CDR3 sequence (DNA): TGCGCCAGTAGAACGGGGCAGGCCGACACCGGGGAGCTGTTTTTT.

The CDR3 nucleotides read TGTGCCAGCACTAAAGAGGGTACCAATCAGCCCCAGCATTTT. It translates to CASTKEGTNQPQHF. The gene calls are TRBV6-1 and TRBJ1-5; D unclear. Germline V CDR1 and CDR2: MNHNS, SASEGT. V gave up 7 bases and J gave up 3 bases, with 13 bases separating them. The length of the CDR3 is 14 residues.